The T cell receptor beta chain described here comes from a study of blood T cell repertoires in COVID-19. The CDR3 totals 14 residues. Losses at the gene ends were 6 bases for V and 0 bases for J; bases not matched to a gene: 4. The germline V gene encodes CDR1 MNHEY and CDR2 SVGAGI. Some clones are missing from TCRdb's copy, which holds only in-frame ones; the method was immunoSEQ multiplex PCR. There are 50,000 to 75,000 clones in the sample; approximately 93% occur only once, and 2.5% to 3% lies in the top ten. The chain is built from TRBV6-5 and TRBJ1-2; 7 bases are shared with TRBD1. Sequencing input: peripheral blood. This clonotype was obtained from a man in his sixties or seventies with active COVID-19. CDR3 nucleotide sequence: TGTGCCAGCAGGACAGGGACAACTAACTATGGCTACACCTTC. It specifies CASRTGTTNYGYTF.